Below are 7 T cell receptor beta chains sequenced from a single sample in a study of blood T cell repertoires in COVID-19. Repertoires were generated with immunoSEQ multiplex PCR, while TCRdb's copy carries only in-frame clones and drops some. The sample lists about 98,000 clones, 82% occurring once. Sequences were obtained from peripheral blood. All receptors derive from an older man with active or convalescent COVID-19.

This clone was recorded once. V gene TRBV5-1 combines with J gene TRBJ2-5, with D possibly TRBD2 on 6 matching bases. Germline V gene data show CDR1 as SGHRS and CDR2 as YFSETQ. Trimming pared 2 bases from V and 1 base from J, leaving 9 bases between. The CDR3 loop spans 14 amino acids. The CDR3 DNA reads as TGCGCCAGCAGCTTCGGGGGATTCCAAGAGACCCAGTACTTC. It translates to CASSFGGFQETQYF.

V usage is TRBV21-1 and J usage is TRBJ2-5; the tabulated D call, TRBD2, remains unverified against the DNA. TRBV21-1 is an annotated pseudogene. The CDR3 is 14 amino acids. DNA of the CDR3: TGTGCCAGCAGCAAAGAAACTCGGGGGGAGACCCAGTACTTC. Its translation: CASSKETRGETQYF.

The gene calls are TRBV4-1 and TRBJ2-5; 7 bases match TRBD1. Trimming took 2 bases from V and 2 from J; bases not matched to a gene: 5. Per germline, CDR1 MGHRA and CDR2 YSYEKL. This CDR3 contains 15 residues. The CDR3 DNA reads TGCGCCAGCAGCCAAAATCCGGGACAGCAAGAGACCCAGTACTTC. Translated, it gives CASSQNPGQQETQYF.

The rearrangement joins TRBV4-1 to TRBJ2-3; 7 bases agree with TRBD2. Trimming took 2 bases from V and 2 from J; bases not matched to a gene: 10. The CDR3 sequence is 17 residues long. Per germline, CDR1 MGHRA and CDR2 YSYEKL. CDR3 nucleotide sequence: TGCGCCAGCAGCCAACGGGCTAGCGGAGGCGCCACAGATACGCAGTATTTT. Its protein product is CASSQRASGGATDTQYF.

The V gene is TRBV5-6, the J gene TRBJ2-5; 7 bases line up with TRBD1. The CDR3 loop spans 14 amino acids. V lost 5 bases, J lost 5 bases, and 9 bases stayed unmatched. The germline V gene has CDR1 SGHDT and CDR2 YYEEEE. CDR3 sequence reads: CASRLRQGWETQYF. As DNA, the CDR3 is TGTGCCAGCAGGCTAAGACAGGGTTGGGAGACCCAGTACTTC.

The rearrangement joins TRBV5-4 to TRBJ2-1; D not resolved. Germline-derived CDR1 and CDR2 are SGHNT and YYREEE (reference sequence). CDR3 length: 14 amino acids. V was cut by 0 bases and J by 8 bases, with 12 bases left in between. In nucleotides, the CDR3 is TGTGCCAGCAGCTTGGCCCGAGTAAGCGATGAGCAGTTCTTC. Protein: CASSLARVSDEQFF.

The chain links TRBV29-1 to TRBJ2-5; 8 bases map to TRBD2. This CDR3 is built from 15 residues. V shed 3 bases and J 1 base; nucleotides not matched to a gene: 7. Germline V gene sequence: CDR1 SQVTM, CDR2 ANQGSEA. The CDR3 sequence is CSVEARGVFQETQYF. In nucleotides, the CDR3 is TGCAGCGTTGAGGCGCGGGGGGTATTCCAAGAGACCCAGTACTTC.